This TCR beta chain was retrieved from a study of blood T cells in healthy people across ages. On the study more broadly: T cells yielded about one barcoded beta molecule per two cells through template switching.

Total RNA, at least 6 micrograms per sample, was extracted from PBMCs. As to this clonotype: Antigen specificity is unknown.

It was with a sample-barcoded 5' primer and a J-beta primer mix that a second PCR of roughly 7 to 12 cycles was run. TCRdb re-called the 5' RACE reads through MiXCR, storing one row per CDR3 protein. This table has some 900,000 distinct CDR3 sequences, 40% to 60% appearing once. Study-wide results and limits: Considered underestimates were the diversity estimates obtained from one million T cells. Researchers report that TCR beta diversity correlated strongly with naive T cell percentage.

This receptor was taken from a man aged 30-40 years in good health. The sample comprised blood.

The CDR3 region has the DNA TGTGCCTGGAGTGCAGGGCGATTCTATGGCTACACCTTC. Its protein is CAWSAGRFYGYTF. The V and J genes are TRBV30 and TRBJ1-2; perhaps TRBD1 as D (5 bases). Trimming took off 1 base at V and 4 bases at J, with 10 bases between the two ends. There are 13 residues in the CDR3. Germline assignment: CDR1 GTSNPN and CDR2 SVGIG (reference sequence).